This paragraph covers one T cell receptor (beta chain) sequence. This entry belongs to a study of cytomegalovirus exposure and HLA in healthy donors. Use of 60 Vbeta and 13 Jbeta primers characterized the PCR. Using immunoSEQ multiplex PCR, the repertoire was profiled, and TCRdb retains in-frame clones only, with some absent. The sample holds 150,000 to 250,000 clones, roughly 78% seen once. CDR1 SQVTM and CDR2 ANQGSEA come from the germline V gene. CDR3 length equals 12 residues. Trimming stripped 3 bases from V and 7 bases from J, with 13 bases between. Sequences were obtained from PBMCs. The sequence was obtained from a girl aged 10 to 17 in good health and CMV-seropositive. The rearrangement joins TRBV29-1 to TRBJ2-7; TRBD2 is a possible D gene (5 bases). The CDR3 here is CSVEVRSGEQYF. DNA of the CDR3: TGCAGCGTTGAGGTCCGTTCGGGGGAGCAGTACTTC.